This T cell receptor beta chain was identified in a study of T cells after yellow fever vaccination. The CDR3 runs 14 residues. Germline V gene lookup returns CDR1 SGHTA and CDR2 FQGNSA. Trimming shortened V by 6 bases and J by 7 bases, and 18 bases separated the two germline ends. This clonotype has a count of ten or more. Its specificity is unknown. Study outcomes and limitations: Of the clonotypes, a small share occurred in both CD4 and CD8 compartments. Re-detected after boosting: most primary clones, more than 95% of CD4 and roughly 88% of CD8. The secondary response was weaker but peaked faster, day 5 versus 15.

TCRdb re-analysed the 5' RACE reads in MiXCR, keeping a single row per CDR3 protein. The data hold about 300,000 distinct CDR3 sequences, with 3% to 4.5% observed a single time. The sample consisted of PBMCs, taken 5 days after the yellow fever booster vaccination. This receptor was obtained from a man aged 18 to 30 who received the YFV17D yellow fever vaccine. J is TRBJ1-1 and V is TRBV7-2, with a weak D call TRBD1 (6 bases). CDR3 amino acids: CASRVGRRGIEAFF. CDR3 sequence (DNA): TGTGCCAGCAGGGTGGGCAGGAGGGGGATTGAAGCTTTCTTT.